Listed here are 29 T cell receptor beta chains from one sample, sequenced in a study of cytomegalovirus exposure and HLA in healthy donors (dated by TCRdb to 2016 to 2017). Libraries were made using the immunoSEQ multiplex PCR assay. For the multiplex PCR, a mixture combining 60 forward primers for TCR Vbeta segments and 13 reverse primers for TCR Jbeta segments was used. Here the immuneACCESS table is served through TCRdb, limited to in-frame sequences with V and J called. Missing clones are a known gap in these copies; in checked studies unresolved V genes cover under half, and the rest lacks a known reason. The sample table shows 140,000 or so clones, and approximately 78% are seen once. About 2.2% of the sample belongs to the ten largest clones. The specimen was PBMCs. The source is a woman between 18 and 29 years old in good health and CMV-seropositive.

The chain employs TRBV11-2 and TRBJ2-5; 7 bases fit TRBD2. Germline values: CDR1 SGHAT, CDR2 FQNNGV. The CDR3 runs 14 residues. The junction had 8 bases not matched to a gene; V was cut back by 5 bases and J by 5 bases. CDR3 residues: CASSLQRGTETQYF. CDR3 coding DNA: TGTGCCAGCAGCCTCCAGCGGGGAACGGAGACCCAGTACTTC.

The rearrangement links TRBV5-4 to TRBJ1-2; perhaps TRBD1 as D (6 bases). Trimming left V 0 bases short and J 8 bases short, with 14 bases between. Germline V gene lookup returns CDR1 SGHNT and CDR2 YYREEE (reference sequence). This CDR3 region has 14 residues. The CDR3 reads CASSLAQGLGGYTF. CDR3 in DNA: TGTGCCAGCAGCTTGGCCCAGGGGTTGGGGGGCTACACCTTC.

The V call is TRBV28, the J call TRBJ2-1, with 7 bases fitting TRBD2. The CDR3 has 16 amino acids. Trimming took 2 bases from V and 5 from J; bases not matched to a gene: 9. Germline V gene data show CDR1 as MDHEN and CDR2 as SYDVKM. In DNA form, the CDR3 reads TGTGCCAGCAGTTTAGAACGCCTAGCGGTCGACAATGAGCAGTTCTTC. Translated: CASSLERLAVDNEQFF.

The chain combines TRBV6-5 with TRBJ1-5, with D uncertain. CDR1 is MNHEY, CDR2 SVGAGI, per germline. V lost 7 bases, J lost 0 bases, and 13 bases lay in between. The CDR3 sequence is 15 residues long. The chain's CDR3 is CASKVREYSNQPQHF. CDR3 DNA: TGTGCCAGCAAAGTGAGGGAGTATAGCAATCAGCCCCAGCATTTT.

This chain connects TRBV2 to TRBJ1-6; TRBD1 matches at 8 bases. This CDR3 region has 16 residues. Per the germline V gene, CDR1 is SNHLY and CDR2 is FYNNEI. J was trimmed by 6 bases and V by 6 bases; bases with no gene match: 10. CDR3 bases: TGTGCCAGCAGAGATTCGATCGGGACAGGTAATTCACCCCTCCACTTT. This sequence encodes CASRDSIGTGNSPLHF. The variable domain in full, completed from reference TRBV2 and TRBJ1-6, reads EPEVTQTPSHQVTQMGQEVILRCVPISNHLYFYWYRQILGQKVEFLVSFYNNEISEKSEIFDDQFSVERPDGSNFTLKIRSTKLEDSAMYFCASRDSIGTGNSPLHFGNGTRLTVT.

The chain has TRBV10-1 and TRBJ2-7; D perhaps matches TRBD2 (5 bases). Per germline, CDR1 WNHNN and CDR2 SYGVQD (reference sequence). The CDR3 spans 15 residues. Deletions cut 3 bases from V and 7 bases from J, with 19 bases between. DNA of the CDR3: TGCGCCAGCAGTGACCCCGGCCTTTTAACGGGGGAGCAGTACTTC. Translating it yields CASSDPGLLTGEQYF.

V usage is TRBV6-6 and J usage is TRBJ1-2, with D perhaps TRBD1 (5 bases). This CDR3 spans 15 amino acids. Trimming stripped 6 bases from V and 5 bases from J, with 19 bases between. Germline-derived CDR1 and CDR2 are MNHNY and SVGAGI (reference sequence). The CDR3 spells CASRVQVLGQYGYTF. CDR3 in DNA: TGTGCCAGCAGAGTACAGGTCTTAGGACAATATGGCTACACCTTC.

J is TRBJ2-7 and V is TRBV5-4, with 9 bases fitting TRBD2. V lost 1 base and J lost 3; bases outside the gene matches: 5. This CDR3 spans 15 amino acids. Per germline, CDR1 SGHNT and CDR2 YYREEE (reference sequence). The CDR3 spells CASSLSASGNYEQYF. Here the CDR3 DNA reads TGTGCCAGCAGCTTGTCCGCTAGCGGGAACTACGAGCAGTACTTC.

This clone showed up just once. V and J are TRBV27 and TRBJ2-2; maybe TRBD1 (6 bases). V was pared by 6 bases and J by 6 bases, with 17 bases between. Germline values: CDR1 MNHEY, CDR2 SMNVEV (reference sequence). This CDR3 spans 15 amino acids. CDR3 coding DNA: TGTGCCAGCAGCCCGAAGACAGGTGTCCCCGGGGAGCTGTTTTTT. Its translation: CASSPKTGVPGELFF.

The V call is TRBV7-8, the J call TRBJ1-1; D possibly corresponds to TRBD1 (5 bases). Per germline, CDR1 SGHVS and CDR2 FQNEAQ. There are 13 residues in the CDR3. Trimming took 3 bases from V and 4 from J, leaving 9 bases between them. In nucleotides, the CDR3 is TGTGCCAGCAGCTTTCAGGGATTCACTGAAGCTTTCTTT. Its translation: CASSFQGFTEAFF. The full variable domain, its missing parts supplied by reference TRBV7-8 and TRBJ1-1, is GAGVSQSPRYKVAKRGQDVALRCDPISGHVSLFWYQQALGQGPEFLTYFQNEAQLDKSGLPSDRFFAERPEGSVSTLKIQRTQQEDSAVYLCASSFQGFTEAFFGQGTRLTVV.

This sequence joins TRBV29-1 and TRBJ1-1; 8 nucleotides match TRBD1. This CDR3 is 15 amino acids long. J lost 0 bases, V lost 6 bases, and 9 bases had no gene match. The germline CDR1 and CDR2 sequences are SQVTM and ANQGSEA. CDR3 coding DNA: TGCAGCGTCTATAGGACAGGGAACATGAACACTGAAGCTTTCTTT. This translates into CSVYRTGNMNTEAFF.

The rearrangement uses TRBV10-1 and TRBJ2-2, with 9 bases that match TRBD2. CDR3 size: 14 residues. Germline V gene sequence: CDR1 WNHNN, CDR2 SYGVQD (reference sequence). V shed 4 bases and J 6 bases; nucleotides not matched to a gene: 3. CDR3 sequence (DNA): TGCGCCAGCAGTGGACAGCGGGGGGCCGGGGAGCTGTTTTTT. Residues: CASSGQRGAGELFF.

V gene TRBV21-1 combines with J gene TRBJ2-7; the table assigns TRBD1, which was not confirmed against the DNA. TRBV21-1 is noted as a pseudogene. CDR3 length: 15 amino acids. The CDR3 DNA reads as TGTGCCAGCAGAGACAGGGCCCGGTTGTTGTACGAGCAGTACTTC. It encodes CASRDRARLLYEQYF.

This clone was seen a handful of times. V and J are TRBV7-2 and TRBJ1-1, with 7 nucleotides matching TRBD1. The CDR3 runs 14 residues. V was clipped by 4 bases and J by 2 bases; unmatched bases: 4. Germline-derived CDR1 and CDR2 are SGHTA and FQGNSA. In DNA, the CDR3 is TGTGCCAGCAGCTCGGGACAGTTAAACACTGAAGCTTTCTTT. Its protein product is CASSSGQLNTEAFF.

This chain joins TRBV4-1 and TRBJ2-2; D gene uncertain. V lost 0 bases to trimming and J lost 5 bases, with 7 bases between them. The CDR3 is made up of 14 amino acids. Per germline, CDR1 MGHRA and CDR2 YSYEKL. CDR3 nucleotides: TGCGCCAGCAGCCAAGACCTTCTAACCGGGGAGCTGTTTTTT. Translation: CASSQDLLTGELFF.

V and J are TRBV4-2 and TRBJ2-1, with 10 bases that match TRBD2. Germline trimming cut 3 bases from V and 6 bases from J; bases unmatched to any gene: 2. The CDR3 contains 14 residues. Germline V CDR1 and CDR2: LGHNA, YNFKEQ. The CDR3 DNA is TGTGCCAGCAGCCAGAGCGGGGGGGTCAATGAGCAGTTCTTC. Protein: CASSQSGGVNEQFF.

This clone has just one count. V usage is TRBV7-2 and J usage is TRBJ1-5; 9 nucleotides align to TRBD1. V gave up 5 bases and J gave up 1 base; unmatched junction bases: 3. This CDR3 spans 15 amino acids. Germline-derived CDR1 and CDR2 are SGHTA and FQGNSA. CDR3 DNA: TGTGCCAGCAGCCTACAGGGGGCAAGCAATCAGCCCCAGCATTTT. As protein: CASSLQGASNQPQHF.

The chain couples TRBV27 to TRBJ2-2, with 12 bases matching TRBD2. After removal of 2 bases from V and 3 bases from J, the junction contained 1 base not matched to a gene. The CDR3 sequence is 16 residues long. CDR1 is MNHEY, CDR2 SMNVEV, per germline (reference sequence). CDR3 sequence (DNA): TGTGCCAGCAGTTTAACTAGCGGGGGGTACACCGGGGAGCTGTTTTTT. This codes for CASSLTSGGYTGELFF.

This clone was seen more than once but under ten times. This CDR3 reads CASSQDPPGAGGSDTQYF. The CDR3 DNA sequence: TGCGCCAGCAGCCAAGACCCCCCCGGAGCGGGGGGGTCGGATACGCAGTATTTT. The J gene is TRBJ2-3, the V gene TRBV4-1, with TRBD2 matching over 10 bases. Germline assignment: CDR1 MGHRA and CDR2 YSYEKL. There are 18 residues in the CDR3. Germline trimming cut 0 bases from V and 6 bases from J; bases unmatched to any gene: 12.

The chain couples TRBV10-1 to TRBJ2-1, with 8 bases matching TRBD2. This CDR3 is built from 14 residues. Germline V lookup: CDR1 WNHNN, CDR2 SYGVQD (reference sequence). The junction had 12 bases not matched to a gene; V was cut back by 9 bases and J by 8 bases. The CDR3 DNA sequence: TGCGCCAGTAACCGGGGGGGCCAGGACGATGAGCAGTTCTTC. It is translated as CASNRGGQDDEQFF.

DNA of the CDR3: TGTGCCAGCAGCACCACCGGGGGACAGGGGGCGTATAATGAGCAGTTCTTC. Protein: CASSTTGGQGAYNEQFF. The J gene is TRBJ2-1, the V gene TRBV7-9, with 12 positions matching TRBD1. CDR3 length equals 17 residues. The germline V gene has CDR1 SEHNR and CDR2 FQNEAQ (reference sequence). Unmatched junction bases numbered 12, after V lost 5 bases and J lost 7 bases.

This clone occurred a few times. The V and J genes are TRBV5-1 and TRBJ1-1, with 8 bases lining up with TRBD1. J lost 8 bases, V lost 5 bases, and 11 bases had no gene match. The CDR3 has 14 residues. The germline CDR1 and CDR2 sequences are SGHRS and YFSETQ. In DNA form, the CDR3 reads TGCGCCAGCAGTTCCGGGACAGGTTATTCCGAAGCTTTCTTT. This codes for CASSSGTGYSEAFF.

J is TRBJ2-2 and V is TRBV19; 10 nucleotides match TRBD1. The junction had 6 bases not matched to a gene; V was cut back by 3 bases and J by 2 bases. CDR3 length: 17 residues. The germline V gene encodes CDR1 LNHDA and CDR2 SQIVND (reference sequence). DNA for the CDR3: TGTGCCAGTAGTATGAGGGACAGGGGAGAAAACACCGGGGAGCTGTTTTTT. This sequence encodes CASSMRDRGENTGELFF.

This clone showed up just a few times. The chain uses TRBV18 and TRBJ1-1, with D perhaps matching TRBD1 (5 bases). The CDR3 has 11 residues. V shed 6 bases and J shed 11 bases, with 13 bases lying between them. CDR1 is KGHSH, CDR2 LQKENI, per germline. CDR3 DNA sequence: TGTGCCAGCTCTGACTCCCGGGGGGCTTTCTTT. This encodes CASSDSRGAFF. Based on the CDR3 plus reference TRBV18 and TRBJ1-1, the full variable domain is NAGVMQNPRHLVRRRGQEARLRCSPMKGHSHVYWYRQLPEEGLKFMVYLQKENIIDESGMPKERFSAEFPKEGPSILRIQQVVRGDSAAYFCASSDSRGAFFGQGTRLTVV.

This chain links TRBV6-1 with TRBJ2-1; 9 nucleotides agree with TRBD1. The CDR3 totals 16 residues. V gave up 2 bases and J gave up 2 bases; unmatched junction bases: 4. Germline values: CDR1 MNHNS, CDR2 SASEGT. CDR3 bases: TGTGCCAGCAGTGAACGGGGGACAGGGACCTACAATGAGCAGTTCTTC. The encoded protein is CASSERGTGTYNEQFF.

This sequence joins TRBV7-2 and TRBJ1-2; 9 bases map to TRBD1. Trimming took 4 bases from V and 4 from J; bases not matched to a gene: 1. Germline lookup yields CDR1 SGHTA and CDR2 FQGNSA. The CDR3 consists of 13 residues. The CDR3 nucleotides read TGTGCCAGCAGCTCGACAGGGGGCTATGGCTACACCTTC. Translation: CASSSTGGYGYTF.

This chain connects TRBV5-6 to TRBJ2-7, with 8 positions matching TRBD1. V was clipped by 4 bases and J by 6 bases; unmatched bases: 12. The germline CDR1 and CDR2 sequences are SGHDT and YYEEEE. CDR3 length equals 15 residues. The CDR3 DNA reads as TGTGCCAGCAGCAACACCGGGACAGGAAATTTCGAGCAGTACTTC. Encoded protein: CASSNTGTGNFEQYF.

J is TRBJ1-5 and V is TRBV30, with D uncertain. CDR3 length equals 17 residues. V shed 3 bases and J shed 2 bases, with 20 bases lying between them. CDR1 GTSNPN and CDR2 SVGIG come from the germline V gene (reference sequence). DNA for the CDR3: TGTGCCTGGAGAACCGGGGTTGTATGGGCTCGCAATCAGCCCCAGCATTTT. As protein: CAWRTGVVWARNQPQHF.

The gene calls are TRBV28 and TRBJ2-7, with 9 nucleotides matching TRBD1. CDR1 and CDR2 (germline): MDHEN, SYDVKM. The CDR3 consists of 14 residues. The J segment lost 2 bases and the V segment lost 3 bases, leaving 2 bases of the junction unmatched. CDR3 sequence (DNA): TGTGCCAGCAGTTTCACAGGGGGCCCCTACGAGCAGTACTTC. Its translation: CASSFTGGPYEQYF.